This TCR beta chain was captured in a study of T cell responses to AZD1222 COVID-19 vaccine. About the research overall: Second-dose recipients at about 4 or about 12 weeks were treated as one pooled group.

V dropped 8 bases and J dropped 5 bases, with 13 bases sitting between them. The CDR3 runs 13 residues. As concerns this clone: Its antigen is not identified.

TCRdb's copy holds only in-frame clones and misses some; the assay was immunoSEQ multiplex PCR. The table includes around 87,000 clones, 65% to 90% detected once. Whole-study results and caveats: Elevations in Spike-specific TCR breadth and depth followed administration of two AZD1222 doses. Epitopes outside B.1.351 and B.1.1.7 mutated regions reportedly drew nearly half of spike TCRs. Possibly, clonal diversity was underestimated; donors were largely white British and included more females.

This sequence originates from an adult in good health. The V and J genes are TRBV12-3 or TRBV12-4 and TRBJ1-5; tentatively, D is TRBD1 (5 bases). Sequencing used peripheral blood, obtained on day 0 of AZD1222 vaccination. CDR3 sequence reads: CASGGYQDQPQHF. The CDR3 DNA is TGTGCCAGCGGGGGTTATCAGGATCAGCCCCAGCATTTT.